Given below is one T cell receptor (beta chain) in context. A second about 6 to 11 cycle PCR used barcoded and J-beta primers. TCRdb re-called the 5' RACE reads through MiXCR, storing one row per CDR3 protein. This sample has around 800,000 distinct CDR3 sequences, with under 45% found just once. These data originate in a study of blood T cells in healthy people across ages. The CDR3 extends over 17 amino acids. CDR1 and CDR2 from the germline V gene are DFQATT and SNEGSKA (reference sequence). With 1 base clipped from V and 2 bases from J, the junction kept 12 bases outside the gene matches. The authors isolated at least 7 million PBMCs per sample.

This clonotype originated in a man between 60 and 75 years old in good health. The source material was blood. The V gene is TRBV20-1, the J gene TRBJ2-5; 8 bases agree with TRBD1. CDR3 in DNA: TGCAGTGCTAGAGTCACCCCAGGACAGGGTGTACAAGAGACCCAGTACTTC. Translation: CSARVTPGQGVQETQYF.